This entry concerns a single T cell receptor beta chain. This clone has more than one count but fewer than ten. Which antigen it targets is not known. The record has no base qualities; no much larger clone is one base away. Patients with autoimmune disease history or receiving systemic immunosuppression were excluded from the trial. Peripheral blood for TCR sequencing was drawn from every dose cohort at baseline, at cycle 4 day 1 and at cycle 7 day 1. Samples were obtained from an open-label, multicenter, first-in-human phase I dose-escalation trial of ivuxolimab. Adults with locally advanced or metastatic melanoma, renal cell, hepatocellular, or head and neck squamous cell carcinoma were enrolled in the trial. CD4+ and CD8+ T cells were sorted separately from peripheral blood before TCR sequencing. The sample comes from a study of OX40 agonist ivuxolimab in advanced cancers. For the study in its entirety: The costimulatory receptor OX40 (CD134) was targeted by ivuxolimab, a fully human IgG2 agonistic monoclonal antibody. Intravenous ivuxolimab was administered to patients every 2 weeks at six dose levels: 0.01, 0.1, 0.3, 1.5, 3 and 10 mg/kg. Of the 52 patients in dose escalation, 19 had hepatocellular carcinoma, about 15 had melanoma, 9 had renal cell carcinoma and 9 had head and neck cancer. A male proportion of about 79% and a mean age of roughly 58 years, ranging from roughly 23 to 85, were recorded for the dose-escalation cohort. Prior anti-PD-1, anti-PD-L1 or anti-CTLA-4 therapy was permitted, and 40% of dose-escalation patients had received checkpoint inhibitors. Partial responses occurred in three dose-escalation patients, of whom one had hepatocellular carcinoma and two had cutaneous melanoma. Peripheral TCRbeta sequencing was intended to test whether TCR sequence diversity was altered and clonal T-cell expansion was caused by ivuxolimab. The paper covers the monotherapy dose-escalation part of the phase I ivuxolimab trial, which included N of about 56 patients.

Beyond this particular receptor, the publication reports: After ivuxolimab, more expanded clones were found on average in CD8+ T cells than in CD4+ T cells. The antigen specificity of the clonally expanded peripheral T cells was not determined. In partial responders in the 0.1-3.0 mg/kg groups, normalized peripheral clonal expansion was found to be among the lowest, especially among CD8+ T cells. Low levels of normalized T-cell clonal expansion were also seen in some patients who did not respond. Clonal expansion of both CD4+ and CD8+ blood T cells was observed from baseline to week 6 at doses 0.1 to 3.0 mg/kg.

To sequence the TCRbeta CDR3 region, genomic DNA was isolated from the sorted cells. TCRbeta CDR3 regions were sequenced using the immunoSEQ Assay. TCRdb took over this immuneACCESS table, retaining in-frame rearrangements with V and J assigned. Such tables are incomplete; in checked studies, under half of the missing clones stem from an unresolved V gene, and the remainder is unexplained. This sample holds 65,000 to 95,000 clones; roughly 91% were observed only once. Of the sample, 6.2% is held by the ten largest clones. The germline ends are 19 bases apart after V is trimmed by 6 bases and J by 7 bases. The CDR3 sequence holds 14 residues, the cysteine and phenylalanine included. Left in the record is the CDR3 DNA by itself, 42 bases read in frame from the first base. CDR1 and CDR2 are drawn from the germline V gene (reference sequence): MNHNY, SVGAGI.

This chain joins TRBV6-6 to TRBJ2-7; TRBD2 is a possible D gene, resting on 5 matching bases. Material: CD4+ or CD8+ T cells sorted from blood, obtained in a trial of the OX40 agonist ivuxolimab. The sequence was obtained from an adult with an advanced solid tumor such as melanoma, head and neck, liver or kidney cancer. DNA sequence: TGTGCCAGCAGAGAGGGCAGGCCCCCATATGAGCAGTACTTC. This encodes CASREGRPPYEQYF.